The 24 T cell receptor beta chains reported below all come from one sample, sequenced in a study of T cell changes during pregnancy in multiple sclerosis. Using immunoSEQ multiplex PCR, the repertoire was profiled, and TCRdb retains in-frame clones only, with some absent. The sample has about 40,000 clones, 80% to 90% seen once. This material consisted of CD4+ T cells from peripheral blood mononuclear cells, taken after pregnancy. The receptors originated from a female donor with multiple sclerosis, enrolled in a pregnancy study.

The chain carries TRBV6-1 and TRBJ1-4; TRBD1 aligns across 8 bases. In germline, CDR1 is MNHNS, CDR2 SASEGT. The length of the CDR3 is 15 residues. The ends lost 1 base at V and 10 bases at J; junction bases unmatched: 8. The CDR3 sequence is CASSEGTGSFGKLFF. The CDR3 DNA reads TGTGCCAGCAGTGAAGGGACAGGGTCATTTGGAAAACTGTTTTTT.

The V gene is TRBV4-3, the J gene TRBJ2-5; 12 bases match TRBD1. The J call may be mistaken, given a closer DNA end match to TRBJ2-7. The CDR3 extends over 15 amino acids. Germline loops: CDR1 LGHNA, CDR2 YSLEER. This chain's CDR3 is CASSHPGQGAAEQYF. The CDR3 coding sequence is TGCGCCAGCAGCCACCCGGGACAGGGGGCGGCCGAGCAGTACTTC.

This sequence joins TRBV6-1 and TRBJ1-5, with TRBD1 identical over 7 bases. CDR3 length: 14 amino acids. Germline CDR1 is MNHNS and CDR2 is SASEGT. Trimming removed 8 bases from V and 6 bases from J; junction bases left unmatched: 10. The CDR3 spells CASLLGGGPQPQHF. The CDR3 nucleotides read TGTGCCAGCCTCCTCGGAGGGGGCCCTCAGCCCCAGCATTTT.

The rearrangement uses TRBV4-1 and TRBJ1-6; D gene ambiguous. Trimming took 1 base from V and 0 from J, leaving 10 bases between them. Germline CDR1 reads MGHRA; CDR2 reads YSYEKL. The CDR3 is 17 residues long. CDR3 coding DNA: TGCGCCAGCAGCCAAGGATTGCGCCCCTCCTATAATTCACCCCTCCACTTT. It encodes CASSQGLRPSYNSPLHF.

The chain recombines TRBV30 with TRBJ2-7, with 10 nucleotides matching TRBD1. Germline V gene lookup returns CDR1 GTSNPN and CDR2 SVGIG (reference sequence). The CDR3 runs to 19 residues. The V segment lost 1 base and the J segment 1 base; nucleotides outside the gene matches: 16. CDR3 residues: CAWSELRGTGEFWSYEQYF. For the CDR3, the DNA is TGTGCCTGGAGTGAACTTAGAGGGACAGGGGAATTTTGGTCCTACGAGCAGTACTTC.

The genes are TRBV6-4 and TRBJ2-2; a weak D match, TRBD2 (5 bases). The CDR3 loop spans 15 amino acids. V was cut by 8 bases and J by 0 bases, with 13 bases left in between. Per the germline V gene, CDR1 is MRHNA and CDR2 is SNTAGT. The CDR3 DNA follows: TGTGCCAGCTCACGGGATCACTCGAACACCGGGGAGCTGTTTTTT. Translated, it gives CASSRDHSNTGELFF.

A word on this clone: This sample also contains other DNA sequences that code for the same CDR3. V is TRBV11-2 and J is TRBJ1-2; no clear D. CDR3 size: 13 residues. Germline-derived CDR1 and CDR2 are SGHAT and FQNNGV. V was shortened by 4 bases and J by 0 bases, with 6 bases between the two germline ends. CDR3 nucleotides: TGTGCCAGCAGCTCCTCAGCTAACTATGGCTACACCTTC. Protein product: CASSSSANYGYTF. Complete variable domain (other parts from reference TRBV11-2 and TRBJ1-2): EAGVAQSPRYKIIEKRQSVAFWCNPISGHATLYWYQQILGQGPKLLIQFQNNGVVDDSQLPKDRFSAERLKGVDSTLKIQPAKLEDSAVYLCASSSSANYGYTFGSGTRLTVV.

V gene TRBV10-3 combines with J gene TRBJ2-1, with 10 bases fitting TRBD2. After removal of 7 bases from V and 5 bases from J, the junction contained 5 bases not matched to a gene. Germline lookup yields CDR1 ENHRY and CDR2 SYGVKD. CDR3 length: 14 amino acids. The CDR3 sequence: CAINQAGGHNEQFF. The CDR3, as DNA: TGTGCCATCAATCAAGCGGGAGGGCACAATGAGCAGTTCTTC.

The chain joins TRBV11-3 to TRBJ2-1, with D tentatively TRBD2 (5 bases). Germline V CDR1 and CDR2: SGHNT, YENEEA. Trimming removed 5 bases from V and 3 bases from J, with 11 bases in between. This CDR3 has 14 residues. Here the CDR3 reads CASSPNGIYNEQFF. The CDR3 DNA follows: TGTGCCAGCAGCCCGAACGGGATCTACAATGAGCAGTTCTTC.

The chain is built from TRBV5-6 and TRBJ2-2; D is perhaps TRBD2 (7 bases). The germline V and J ends were trimmed by 0 bases and 5 bases, with 11 bases remaining between them. Germline CDR1 reads SGHDT; CDR2 reads YYEEEE. There are 15 residues in the CDR3. CDR3 sequence reads: CASSLVSGTTGELFF. The CDR3 coding sequence is TGTGCCAGCAGCTTGGTGAGCGGGACAACCGGGGAGCTGTTTTTT.

This clone was counted once. In the same sample, other DNA sequences code for this CDR3. The rearrangement links TRBV7-9 to TRBJ1-5; TRBD1 matches at 7 bases. Trimming took 5 bases from V and 7 from J; bases not matched to a gene: 5. The CDR3 is 13 residues long. Germline V gene sequence: CDR1 SEHNR, CDR2 FQNEAQ (reference sequence). The chain's CDR3 is CASSRQGGQPQHF. CDR3 coding DNA: TGTGCCAGCAGCCGACAGGGAGGACAGCCCCAGCATTTT.

The gene calls are TRBV6-1 and TRBJ2-5, with D maybe TRBD1 (6 bases). The CDR3 sequence is 13 residues long. The V end lost 6 bases, the J end lost 1 base, and 9 bases lay between the germline ends. Germline loops: CDR1 MNHNS, CDR2 SASEGT. The CDR3 DNA is TGTGCCAGCAGAGGACAGCTCCAAGAGACCCAGTACTTC. This translates into CASRGQLQETQYF.

The V gene is TRBV18, the J gene TRBJ1-5; 7 bases align to TRBD1. This CDR3 region has 15 residues. The ends lost 1 base at V and 4 bases at J; junction bases unmatched: 4. Per germline, CDR1 KGHSH and CDR2 LQKENI. CDR3 bases: TGTGCCAGCTCACCACGGACAGGCGATAATCAGCCCCAGCATTTT. Amino acids: CASSPRTGDNQPQHF.

The chain employs TRBV18 and TRBJ2-7; TRBD1 agrees at 7 bases. CDR1 and CDR2 (germline): KGHSH, LQKENI. With 4 bases clipped from V and 6 bases from J, the junction kept 9 bases outside the gene matches. The CDR3 runs 14 residues. The CDR3 is CASSQQGTEGEQYF. The CDR3 nucleotides are TGTGCCAGCTCACAACAGGGGACCGAGGGCGAGCAGTACTTC.

This sequence joins TRBV28 and TRBJ2-3; possibly TRBD1 for D (6 bases). V was shortened by 4 bases and J by 2 bases, with 10 bases between the two germline ends. The CDR3 is made up of 14 amino acids. Germline V CDR1 and CDR2: MDHEN, SYDVKM. In DNA form, the CDR3 reads TGTGCCAGCAGTTCCGGACAGTCCACAGATACGCAGTATTTT. The encoded protein is CASSSGQSTDTQYF.

V gene TRBV28 combines with J gene TRBJ2-7; 7 bases are a match to TRBD1. CDR1 is MDHEN, CDR2 SYDVKM, per germline. With 10 bases clipped from V and 4 bases from J, the junction kept 16 bases outside the gene matches. This CDR3 contains 15 residues. CDR3 bases: TGTGCCATCTCACCTCTCCGGGACAGACTTTACGAGCAGTACTTC. This sequence encodes CAISPLRDRLYEQYF. Full variable domain (outside the CDR3, taken from reference TRBV28 and TRBJ2-7): DVKVTQSSRYLVKRTGEKVFLECVQDMDHENMFWYRQDPGLGLRLIYFSYDVKMKEKGDIPEGYSVSREKKERFSLILESASTNQTSMYLCAISPLRDRLYEQYFGPGTRLTVT.

J is TRBJ1-1 and V is TRBV19; 7 bases map to TRBD1. The germline CDR1 and CDR2 sequences are LNHDA and SQIVND (reference sequence). J lost 4 bases, V lost 5 bases, and 4 bases had no gene match. There are 13 residues in the CDR3. CDR3 nucleotides: TGTGCCAGTAGTCCACAGGGGCTCACTGAAGCTTTCTTT. Translated: CASSPQGLTEAFF.

This chain uses TRBV27 with TRBJ2-7; 10 positions match TRBD1. Trimming took 2 bases from V and 4 from J; bases not matched to a gene: 8. CDR3 length: 16 residues. Germline values: CDR1 MNHEY, CDR2 SMNVEV (reference sequence). The CDR3 DNA reads TGTGCCAGCAGTTTAAAGGGGACAGGGGTTGGGTACGAGCAGTACTTC. Translation: CASSLKGTGVGYEQYF.

The J gene is TRBJ1-5, the V gene TRBV9, with TRBD1 as a possible D gene (5 bases). The CDR3 runs 15 residues. Germline assignment: CDR1 SGDLS and CDR2 YYNGEE. V lost 0 bases and J lost 4, with 11 bases in between. This chain's CDR3 is CASSVGRQKNQPQHF. CDR3 DNA: TGTGCCAGCAGCGTAGGGAGACAGAAAAATCAGCCCCAGCATTTT.

The rearrangement joins TRBV6-5 to TRBJ1-1; TRBD1 aligns across 7 bases. The CDR3 is made up of 14 amino acids. J was trimmed by 11 bases and V by 5 bases; bases with no gene match: 14. CDR1 and CDR2 (germline): MNHEY, SVGAGI. For the CDR3, the DNA is TGTGCCAGCAGTCCGGGACAGCGTATTTTCTTGGCTTTCTTT. This gives the protein CASSPGQRIFLAFF.

The rearrangement links TRBV6-1 to TRBJ1-1, with D possibly TRBD1 on 5 matching bases. The length of the CDR3 is 12 residues. Germline CDR1 is MNHNS and CDR2 is SASEGT. V was shortened by 5 bases and J by 8 bases, with 12 bases between the two germline ends. For the CDR3, the DNA is TGTGCCAGCAGTCGATCCGGGGGAGAAGCTTTCTTT. Its translation: CASSRSGGEAFF.

V gene TRBV27 combines with J gene TRBJ1-1, with a tentative D call TRBD1 (6 bases). This CDR3 comprises 18 residues. Germline loops: CDR1 MNHEY, CDR2 SMNVEV (reference sequence). Deletions cut 1 base from V and 0 bases from J, with 18 bases between. The CDR3 DNA reads as TGTGCCAGCAGTTTATGGAGGCTGGGACAAGCCTTGAACACTGAAGCTTTCTTT. Translated: CASSLWRLGQALNTEAFF.

The chain links TRBV11-3 to TRBJ2-1, with 7 positions matching TRBD2. In germline, CDR1 is SGHNT, CDR2 YENEEA. The CDR3 has 16 residues. V lost 0 bases and J lost 7; bases outside the gene matches: 9. CDR3 nucleotides: TGTGCCAGCAGCTTAGAGGCGGGAGCCCTGGGGAATGAGCAGTTCTTC. Protein: CASSLEAGALGNEQFF.

The V gene is TRBV10-2, the J gene TRBJ1-1; the D gene is possibly TRBD1 (6 bases). V was trimmed by 6 bases and J by 5 bases, leaving 13 bases between them. The germline gives CDR1 WSHSY, CDR2 SAAADI. The length of the CDR3 is 13 residues. This CDR3 is CASRQGGSTEAFF. CDR3 sequence (DNA): TGCGCCAGCAGACAGGGAGGGAGTACTGAAGCTTTCTTT.